One sample yielded the 21 T cell receptor beta chains listed below, sequenced in a study of beta chain features in type 1 diabetes. Sequencing targeted expressed TCRB transcripts, as all isolated RNA had been reverse transcribed. The repertoire was sequenced with immunoSEQ multiplex PCR; TCRdb's copy has only in-frame clones and lacks some. The table includes about 290,000 clones, about 8.5% detected once. Sequencing was carried out using central memory CD4+ T cells from blood. These receptors were obtained from a woman between 18 and 29 years old in good health.

This clone was observed a few times. V is TRBV5-1 and J is TRBJ2-1; 9 nucleotides agree with TRBD1. J gave up 7 bases and V 0 bases, and 5 bases lay outside the gene matches. CDR3 length: 15 amino acids. Germline-derived CDR1 and CDR2 are SGHRS and YFSETQ. The CDR3 region is CASSLGDRDPNEQFF. CDR3 DNA: TGCGCCAGCAGCTTGGGGGACAGGGACCCTAATGAGCAGTTCTTC.

V and J are TRBV29-1 and TRBJ2-7; the D gene is possibly TRBD2 (7 bases). CDR3 size: 14 residues. V lost 4 bases, J lost 2 bases, and 15 bases lay in between. CDR1 and CDR2 from the germline V gene are SQVTM and ANQGSEA. This CDR3 is CSVAAGRGPYEQYF. The CDR3 DNA reads TGCAGCGTTGCGGCCGGGCGGGGGCCCTACGAGCAGTACTTC.

Points on this clone: This same CDR3 is encoded by further DNA sequences in the sample. CDR3 DNA sequence: TGCGCCAGCAGCTTGGGCTACCATCAAGAGACCCAGTACTTC. It translates to CASSLGYHQETQYF. This rearrangement joins TRBV5-1 to TRBJ2-5; D is unresolved. This CDR3 comprises 14 residues. Trimming removed 0 bases from V and 2 bases from J, with 8 bases in between. The germline V gene encodes CDR1 SGHRS and CDR2 YFSETQ. Supplemented by reference TRBV5-1 and TRBJ2-5, the full variable domain reads KAGVTQTPRYLIKTRGQQVTLSCSPISGHRSVSWYQQTPGQGLQFLFEYFSETQRNKGNFPGRFSGRQFSNSRSEMNVSTLELGDSALYLCASSLGYHQETQYFGPGTRLLVL.

The table lists this clone with a few counts. J is TRBJ2-7 and V is TRBV5-1; D possibly uses TRBD1 or TRBD2 (5 bases each). Germline V gene lookup returns CDR1 SGHRS and CDR2 YFSETQ. The length of the CDR3 is 13 residues. Between the trimmed V and J ends, which lost 3 bases and 3 bases, there was a span of 10 bases. CDR3 protein: CASSSRDRYEQYF. DNA for the CDR3: TGCGCCAGCAGCTCCCGGGACCGCTACGAGCAGTACTTC.

The V and J genes are TRBV14 and TRBJ2-7, with D possibly being TRBD1 (5 bases). Trimming shortened V by 1 base and J by 6 bases, and 16 bases separated the two germline ends. The CDR3 is 15 amino acids. Germline loops: CDR1 SGHDN, CDR2 FVKESK. The CDR3 DNA follows: TGTGCCAGCAGCCAAGCAGGGTCAGTTATTGGCGAGCAGTACTTC. Its protein product is CASSQAGSVIGEQYF.

CDR3 sequence: CASTKWGTGDTEAFF. In DNA form, the CDR3 reads TGTGCCAGCACCAAATGGGGGACAGGGGACACTGAAGCTTTCTTT. The chain links TRBV9 to TRBJ1-1; 10 bases line up with TRBD1. CDR1 is SGDLS, CDR2 YYNGEE, per germline. Trimming removed 6 bases from V and 3 bases from J; junction bases left unmatched: 8. The CDR3 sequence is 15 residues long.

This clone was observed a handful of times. V gene TRBV7-9 combines with J gene TRBJ1-1; 8 nucleotides line up with TRBD1. Germline CDR1 SEHNR, CDR2 FQNEAQ (reference sequence). This CDR3 has 15 amino acids. J was trimmed by 4 bases and V by 5 bases; bases with no gene match: 9. CDR3 amino acids: CASSPGQGGSTEAFF. Here the CDR3 DNA reads TGTGCCAGCAGCCCCGGACAGGGCGGCTCCACTGAAGCTTTCTTT. Looking up the rest from reference TRBV7-9 and TRBJ1-1 gives the full variable domain: DTGVSQNPRHKITKRGQNVTFRCDPISEHNRLYWYRQTLGQGPEFLTYFQNEAQLEKSRLLSDRFSAERPKGSFSTLEIQRTEQGDSAMYLCASSPGQGGSTEAFFGQGTRLTVV.

This clone was found a few times. J is TRBJ2-1 and V is TRBV6-5; 7 bases map to TRBD2. CDR3 length: 15 amino acids. The trim removed 2 bases at V and 4 bases at J, leaving 5 bases unmatched. Germline CDR1 is MNHEY and CDR2 is SVGAGI. The CDR3 here is CASSYAGDIYNEQFF. The CDR3 nucleotides read TGTGCCAGCAGTTACGCGGGGGATATATACAATGAGCAGTTCTTC.

This chain uses TRBV5-5 with TRBJ2-3; 8 bases are shared with TRBD1. Germline CDR1 and CDR2: SGHKS and YYEKEE (reference sequence). The ends lost 0 bases at V and 5 bases at J; junction bases unmatched: 5. The CDR3 loop spans 15 amino acids. The CDR3 bases are TGTGCCAGCAGCTTGGCGCCAGGGGGCAAAGATACGCAGTATTTT. This translates into CASSLAPGGKDTQYF.

V gene TRBV20-1 combines with J gene TRBJ1-2, with D unclear. Germline assignment: CDR1 DFQATT and CDR2 SNEGSKA (reference sequence). Deletions cut 6 bases from V and 4 bases from J, with 6 bases between. CDR3 length: 10 residues. In DNA, the CDR3 is TGCAGTGCCCCTCGCTATGGCTACACCTTC. Its translation: CSAPRYGYTF.

In this sample, this clone turned up a few times. The chain joins TRBV19 to TRBJ1-5, with TRBD1 identical over 9 bases. The V and J ends lost 3 bases and 8 bases, in that order; junction bases with no gene match: 20. Germline V lookup: CDR1 LNHDA, CDR2 SQIVND (reference sequence). CDR3 size: 19 residues. The CDR3 here is CASSITKTGTGSFGKPQHF. The CDR3 nucleotides are TGTGCCAGTAGTATCACCAAAACCGGGACAGGGTCCTTTGGTAAGCCCCAGCATTTT. The complete variable domain, with remaining parts taken from reference TRBV19 and TRBJ1-5, reads DGGITQSPKYLFRKEGQNVTLSCEQNLNHDAMYWYRQDPGQGLRLIYYSQIVNDFQKGDIAEGYSVSREKKESFPLTVTSAQKNPTAFYLCASSITKTGTGSFGKPQHFGDGTRLSIL.

This clone appeared a few times. This rearrangement joins TRBV28 to TRBJ1-3, with D possibly matching TRBD1 (5 bases). Germline V gene data show CDR1 as MDHEN and CDR2 as SYDVKM. V gave up 6 bases and J gave up 2 bases, with 14 bases separating them. The CDR3 has 15 amino acids. CDR3: CASSLSGMPGNTIYF. CDR3 in DNA: TGTGCCAGCAGCCTTTCAGGGATGCCTGGAAACACCATATATTTT.

A few counts support this clone. This rearrangement joins TRBV13 to TRBJ2-2; 10 bases agree with TRBD1. The CDR3 sequence is 16 residues long. Per germline, CDR1 PRHDT and CDR2 FYEKMQ (reference sequence). Unmatched junction bases numbered 9, after V lost 6 bases and J lost 5 bases. The DNA of the CDR3 is TGTGCCAGCAGACGACCGGGACAGGGGAGGACCGGGGAGCTGTTTTTT. This sequence encodes CASRRPGQGRTGELFF.

This clone has a handful of counts. The V call is TRBV4-3, the J call TRBJ2-3; D remains unclear. Germline assignment: CDR1 LGHNA and CDR2 YSLEER. There are 14 residues in the CDR3. V gave up 1 base and J gave up 3 bases, with 8 bases separating them. The DNA for the CDR3 is TGCGCCAGCAGCCAAGGGCGAGGAACAGATACGCAGTATTTT. It yields the protein CASSQGRGTDTQYF.

V gene TRBV7-9 combines with J gene TRBJ1-5; D might be TRBD1 (5 bases). The CDR3 is 12 residues long. Germline lookup yields CDR1 SEHNR and CDR2 FQNEAQ (reference sequence). The ends were cut back, 8 bases at V and 5 bases at J, with 10 bases in the middle. The CDR3 here is CASCRDYQPQHF. The CDR3 bases are TGTGCCAGCTGTCGGGACTATCAGCCCCAGCATTTT.

V gene TRBV6-5 combines with J gene TRBJ2-3; TRBD2 is a possible D gene (6 bases). The CDR3 is 12 amino acids. Between the trimmed V and J ends, which lost 6 bases and 3 bases, there was a span of 7 bases. Germline V lookup: CDR1 MNHEY, CDR2 SVGAGI. CDR3 DNA sequence: TGTGCCAGCAGGGGGAGGACAGATACGCAGTATTTT. Translating it yields CASRGRTDTQYF.

This clone was observed at least ten times. The chain links TRBV28 to TRBJ2-1; D may be TRBD1 (7 bases). CDR3 size: 17 residues. Germline CDR1 and CDR2: MDHEN and SYDVKM. V lost 6 bases and J 7 bases, leaving 25 bases between the germline ends. This CDR3 is CASSPDSLGQGGNEQFF. In nucleotides, the CDR3 is TGTGCCAGCAGCCCTGATTCGCTCGGGCAGGGGGGAAATGAGCAGTTCTTC. The full variable domain, in which reference TRBV28 and TRBJ2-1 provide the parts outside the CDR3, is DVKVTQSSRYLVKRTGEKVFLECVQDMDHENMFWYRQDPGLGLRLIYFSYDVKMKEKGDIPEGYSVSREKKERFSLILESASTNQTSMYLCASSPDSLGQGGNEQFFGPGTRLTVL.

This clone was seen only a few times. This chain joins TRBV6-1 and TRBJ1-6; a possible D gene is TRBD1 (6 bases). The CDR3 totals 13 residues. V was pared by 4 bases and J by 7 bases, with 8 bases between. Germline V CDR1 and CDR2: MNHNS, SASEGT. The DNA for the CDR3 is TGTGCCAGCAGTGTCGACAGGAATTCACCCCTCCACTTT. This codes for CASSVDRNSPLHF.

This clone was seen a handful of times. DNA for the CDR3: TGTGCCAGCAGGCTACAGGGAGAGCAGTTCTTC. Translating it yields CASRLQGEQFF. The J gene is TRBJ2-1, the V gene TRBV7-2; TRBD1 is a possible D gene (6 bases). The V end was cut by 6 bases, the J end by 10 bases, with 10 bases between. This CDR3 is 11 amino acids long. Germline V CDR1 and CDR2: SGHTA, FQGNSA.

This clone has only a few counts. The V gene is TRBV5-1, the J gene TRBJ1-5, with D hard to call. Germline assignment: CDR1 SGHRS and CDR2 YFSETQ. The CDR3 contains 13 residues. Trimming left V 3 bases short and J 7 bases short, with 11 bases between. Here the CDR3 reads CASSYITGQPQHF. Written as DNA, the CDR3 is TGCGCCAGCAGCTACATTACGGGGCAGCCCCAGCATTTT. Supplemented by reference TRBV5-1 and TRBJ1-5, the full variable domain reads KAGVTQTPRYLIKTRGQQVTLSCSPISGHRSVSWYQQTPGQGLQFLFEYFSETQRNKGNFPGRFSGRQFSNSRSEMNVSTLELGDSALYLCASSYITGQPQHFGDGTRLSIL.

This clone is medium-sized by share. V gene TRBV6-6 combines with J gene TRBJ1-5, with D perhaps matching TRBD1 (6 bases). Trimming cost V 8 bases and J 5 bases, with 13 bases left between them. CDR1 and CDR2 from the germline V gene are MNHNY and SVGAGI (reference sequence). The length of the CDR3 is 13 residues. CDR3 amino acids: CASRLDSDQPQHF. CDR3 DNA sequence: TGTGCCAGCCGACTGGACAGTGATCAGCCCCAGCATTTT.